This T cell receptor (beta chain) came from a study of shared clonotypes between healthy human individuals. Produced via immunoSEQ multiplex PCR; TCRdb's table is partial and in-frame only. This table holds roughly 2.5 million clones, around nine tenths found once. After removal of 6 bases from V and 7 bases from J, the junction contained 6 bases not matched to a gene. Per germline, CDR1 SGHNT and CDR2 YENEEA. The CDR3 runs 15 residues. Study-level points and caveats: Around 5% was the fraction of naive CD4 clonotypes found shared across a handful of donors.

Regarding this clone: The antigen is unknown.

Material for sequencing was naive CD4+ T cells sorted from blood. Sample subset: CD45RA+ positively selected. The receptor's source is a man aged 18 to 30 in good health. The chain combines TRBV11-3 with TRBJ2-1; 13 bases align to TRBD2. The CDR3 here is CASSTWTSGGNEQFF. DNA for the CDR3: TGTGCCAGCAGTACCTGGACTAGCGGGGGAAATGAGCAGTTCTTC.